This entry lists 19 T cell receptor beta chains sequenced from one sample in a study of blood T cell repertoires in COVID-19. Measured with immunoSEQ multiplex PCR; TCRdb has only the in-frame clones, and not every one. The sample gives 68,000 or so clones, roughly 90% of which show up once; 6.5% to 9% is in the top ten. The sequencing input was peripheral blood. These receptors were taken from a man aged 25 to 45 with acute or convalescent COVID-19.

The CDR3: CASSESTGGFTEAFF. CDR3 nucleotide sequence: TGCGCCAGCAGTGAGTCGACAGGGGGGTTCACTGAAGCTTTCTTT. V gene TRBV10-2 combines with J gene TRBJ1-1, with TRBD1 identical over 9 bases. CDR1 and CDR2 from the germline V gene are WSHSY and SAAADI. This CDR3 comprises 15 residues. Unmatched junction bases numbered 3, after V lost 0 bases and J lost 4 bases.

This clone was observed once. The V and J genes are TRBV7-2 and TRBJ1-1, with TRBD1 matching over 7 bases. CDR1 and CDR2 from the germline V gene are SGHTA and FQGNSA. The CDR3 length is 14 residues. V lost 3 bases to trimming and J lost 4 bases; unmatched junction nucleotides: 5. The CDR3 sequence: CASSFAGDSTEAFF. CDR3 coding DNA: TGTGCCAGCAGCTTCGCCGGGGACAGCACTGAAGCTTTCTTT.

This chain links TRBV28 with TRBJ1-5; 8 bases are shared with TRBD1. The CDR3 consists of 15 residues. With 2 bases clipped from V and 6 bases from J, the junction kept 6 bases outside the gene matches. The germline V gene encodes CDR1 MDHEN and CDR2 SYDVKM. The CDR3 sequence: CASSLDQGASQPQHF. The CDR3 nucleotides are TGTGCCAGCAGTTTAGACCAGGGGGCAAGTCAGCCCCAGCATTTT.

This chain links TRBV11-2 with TRBJ1-6; D is unresolved. V was clipped by 5 bases and J by 6 bases, with 14 bases between them. CDR3 length: 15 residues. Germline V lookup: CDR1 SGHAT, CDR2 FQNNGV. CDR3 sequence: CASSLAAGSNSPLHF. CDR3 nucleotide sequence: TGTGCCAGCAGCCTAGCCGCGGGGAGTAATTCACCCCTCCACTTT.

The CDR3 DNA sequence: TGTGCCAGCAGTTACACGGGAGGGGCCGCCAATGAGCAGTTCTTC. The encoded protein is CASSYTGGAANEQFF. The rearrangement joins TRBV6-5 to TRBJ2-1; 8 bases are shared with TRBD2. The J segment lost 6 bases and the V segment lost 2 bases, leaving 6 bases of the junction unmatched. Germline-derived CDR1 and CDR2 are MNHEY and SVGAGI. The CDR3 is 15 residues long.

The rearrangement links TRBV11-3 to TRBJ2-1; 11 bases agree with TRBD2. Germline-derived CDR1 and CDR2 are SGHNT and YENEEA. CDR3 length equals 15 residues. The J segment lost 4 bases and the V segment lost 3 bases, leaving 2 bases of the junction unmatched. CDR3 sequence (DNA): TGTGCCAGCAGCTTCACTAGCGGGAGTTACAATGAGCAGTTCTTC. It translates to CASSFTSGSYNEQFF.

This chain connects TRBV5-1 to TRBJ2-1; maybe TRBD2 (5 bases). The CDR3 is 15 amino acids. Germline CDR1 reads SGHRS; CDR2 reads YFSETQ. With 0 bases removed from V and 3 bases from J, the gap between germline ends came to 10 bases. The CDR3 DNA is TGCGCCAGCAGCTTGGTCGGGGAACGCTACAATGAGCAGTTCTTC. This translates into CASSLVGERYNEQFF.

The DNA of the CDR3 is TGTGCCAGCAGCCCACGGTTCGGGGCCAGGGGACAACAGACCCTCCACTTT. Its translation: CASSPRFGARGQQTLHF. The rearrangement uses TRBV3-1 (or the pseudogene TRBV3-2) and TRBJ1-6, with D maybe TRBD1 (6 bases). Trimming left V 4 bases short and J 14 bases short, with 27 bases between. CDR3 length equals 17 residues. Germline V lookup: CDR1 LGHDT, CDR2 YNNKEL (reference sequence).

The V gene is TRBV4-1, the J gene TRBJ1-3, with D unresolved. Trimming pared 4 bases from V and 1 base from J, leaving 20 bases between. Germline V gene sequence: CDR1 MGHRA, CDR2 YSYEKL. CDR3 length equals 18 residues. The CDR3 region has the DNA TGCGCCAGCAGCCGACGGTCCATAGCCACGAAATCTGGAAACACCATATATTTT. Translation gives CASSRRSIATKSGNTIYF.

V is TRBV21-1 and J is TRBJ1-1; the DNA was not compared with TRBD1, the D call given in the table. TRBV21-1 is a recognized pseudogene. This CDR3 has 14 residues. The CDR3 DNA reads TGTGCCAGCAGCCCCCGCGCAGGGCGCACTGAAGCTTTCTTT. Residues: CASSPRAGRTEAFF.

The CDR3 here is CASKAGGNSPLHF. CDR3 in DNA: TGTGCCAGTAAAGCAGGGGGCAATTCACCCCTCCACTTT. The chain carries TRBV28 and TRBJ1-6; 8 bases map to TRBD1. V trimming: 9 bases; J trimming: 7 bases; junction bases outside the gene matches: 5. Per germline, CDR1 MDHEN and CDR2 SYDVKM. This CDR3 has 13 residues.

V usage is TRBV18 and J usage is TRBJ1-5; D might be TRBD1 (5 bases). CDR1 KGHSH and CDR2 LQKENI come from the germline V gene. Trimming removed 2 bases at V and 6 bases at J, with 11 bases between. The CDR3 runs to 14 residues. In nucleotides, the CDR3 is TGTGCCAGCTCACCAATGGGGGGAGGTCAGCCCCAGCATTTT. It translates to CASSPMGGGQPQHF. The complete variable domain, with remaining parts taken from reference TRBV18 and TRBJ1-5, reads NAGVMQNPRHLVRRRGQEARLRCSPMKGHSHVYWYRQLPEEGLKFMVYLQKENIIDESGMPKERFSAEFPKEGPSILRIQQVVRGDSAAYFCASSPMGGGQPQHFGDGTRLSIL.

This chain joins TRBV5-4 and TRBJ2-3, with TRBD2 as a possible D gene (6 bases). The germline V gene encodes CDR1 SGHNT and CDR2 YYREEE (reference sequence). V lost 3 bases to trimming and J lost 1 base, with 12 bases between them. The length of the CDR3 is 15 residues. CDR3 nucleotides: TGTGCCAGCAGCTCGGTGGTAGCGGGCACAGATACGCAGTATTTT. It translates to CASSSVVAGTDTQYF.

The chain joins TRBV18 to TRBJ2-7; possible D gene TRBD1, 6 bases. V lost 3 bases and J lost 6, with 9 bases in between. Germline V lookup: CDR1 KGHSH, CDR2 LQKENI. The length of the CDR3 is 12 residues. Written as DNA, the CDR3 is TGTGCCAGCTCACCCACAGGGAGCGAGCAGTACTTC. Protein sequence: CASSPTGSEQYF.

The gene calls are TRBV7-6 and TRBJ2-7; TRBD2 matches 11 bases. The ends lost 5 bases at V and 2 bases at J; junction bases unmatched: 8. This CDR3 is built from 16 residues. Germline loops: CDR1 SGHVS, CDR2 FNYEAQ. The CDR3: CASSTRGTSGPYEQYF. The CDR3 DNA is TGTGCCAGCAGCACGAGGGGGACTAGCGGACCCTACGAGCAGTACTTC.

V is TRBV7-8 and J is TRBJ2-1, with 9 bases identical to TRBD2. The CDR3 covers 15 residues. Trimming at V came to 6 bases and at J to 9 bases, leaving 12 bases not matched to a gene. Germline-derived CDR1 and CDR2 are SGHVS and FQNEAQ. In DNA, the CDR3 is TGTGCCAGCAGTTATCTCCCTAGCGGGACGGGTGAGCAGTTCTTC. Encoded protein: CASSYLPSGTGEQFF.

The chain joins TRBV30 to TRBJ2-1, with D tentatively TRBD2 (5 bases). This CDR3 spans 13 amino acids. V lost 4 bases and J 6 bases, leaving 13 bases between the germline ends. Germline V CDR1 and CDR2: GTSNPN, SVGIG (reference sequence). CDR3 in DNA: TGTGCCTGGAACCCCTATCGGGGCAATGAGCAGTTCTTC. It translates to CAWNPYRGNEQFF.

The chain is built from TRBV5-1 and TRBJ1-5, with no clear D. CDR1 SGHRS and CDR2 YFSETQ come from the germline V gene. The CDR3 totals 14 residues. Between the trimmed V and J ends, which lost 7 bases and 6 bases, there was a span of 17 bases. The CDR3 coding sequence is TGCGCCAGCCGCCTGGTGCGATTGTCTCAGCCCCAGCATTTT. Encoded protein: CASRLVRLSQPQHF.

The chain has TRBV2 and TRBJ2-2, with 10 bases that match TRBD1. CDR1 is SNHLY, CDR2 FYNNEI, per germline. The CDR3 is made up of 14 amino acids. After removal of 6 bases from V and 7 bases from J, the junction contained 5 bases not matched to a gene. The CDR3 reads CASREDRGNGELFF. The CDR3 DNA follows: TGTGCCAGCAGGGAGGACAGGGGGAACGGGGAGCTGTTTTTT.